Below are 21 T cell receptor beta chains sequenced from a single sample in a study of T cells in Graves' hyperthyroidism and ophthalmopathy. RNA transcripts yielded amplified TCR beta CDR3 regions. TCR CDR3 regions were first amplified by RT-PCR with HTBI primers. TCRdb re-called the multiplex PCR reads with MiXCR, one entry per CDR3 protein. Of roughly 300,000 distinct CDR3 sequences detected, 18% appear once; the ten largest clones hold under 55%. The sample comprised blood. The receptor set was obtained from a woman between 45 and 65 years old with Graves' hyperthyroidism.

Many counts were recorded for this clonotype. The genes are TRBV11-1 and TRBJ1-1; 7 nucleotides align to TRBD1. The J segment lost 5 bases and the V segment lost 4 bases, leaving 13 bases of the junction unmatched. CDR1 is SGHAT and CDR2 is FQDESV in the germline V gene (reference sequence). This CDR3 is built from 16 residues. CDR3 DNA sequence: TGTGCCAGCAGCTCTGATTTACAGGGGAAGGATACTGAAGCTTTCTTT. It translates to CASSSDLQGKDTEAFF.

The table lists this clonotype with a few counts. The rearrangement joins TRBV7-2 to TRBJ2-7, with D perhaps being TRBD1 or TRBD2 (5 bases each). Germline V CDR1 and CDR2: SGHTA, FQGNSA. V lost 5 bases, J lost 3 bases, and 11 bases lay in between. The CDR3 is made up of 13 amino acids. The CDR3 loop is CASSVGAGYEQYF. CDR3 DNA sequence: TGTGCCAGCAGCGTCGGGGCTGGCTACGAGCAGTACTTC.

This chain connects TRBV20-1 to TRBJ1-1; D gene unclear. V was shortened by 0 bases and J by 3 bases, with 8 bases between the two germline ends. Germline loops: CDR1 DFQATT, CDR2 SNEGSKA (reference sequence). CDR3 size: 13 residues. This CDR3 reads CSARDLGDTEAFF. CDR3 nucleotides: TGCAGTGCTAGAGATCTGGGAGACACTGAAGCTTTCTTT.

This clonotype showed up many times. This sequence joins TRBV12-3 or TRBV12-4 and TRBJ2-5, with TRBD2 matching 13 bases. The CDR3 runs to 17 residues. The V gene end was trimmed by 3 bases and the J gene end by 1 base; junction bases not matched to a gene: 5. The CDR3 bases are TGTGCCAGCAGTTTTTCGACTAGCGGGGGGACCCAAGAGACCCAGTACTTC. Protein: CASSFSTSGGTQETQYF.

The rearrangement links TRBV24-1 to TRBJ2-3; D remains unclear. Per the germline V gene, CDR1 is KGHDR and CDR2 is SFDVKD. CDR3 length: 15 residues. Trimming removed 4 bases at V and 2 bases at J, with 12 bases between. The CDR3 coding sequence is TGTGCCACCAGTGAAGGCCAGCTAGTCACAGATACGCAGTATTTT. It translates to CATSEGQLVTDTQYF.

This clonotype was seen a handful of times. The genes are TRBV4-1 and TRBJ1-1; D is unresolved. Germline V gives CDR1 MGHRA, CDR2 YSYEKL. Trimming removed 2 bases at V and 7 bases at J, with 20 bases between. The CDR3 length is 16 residues. CDR3 in DNA: TGCGCCAGCAGCCAACTATGGAGGGCCGCCGGAGGTGAAGCTTTCTTT. Encoded protein: CASSQLWRAAGGEAFF.

This clonotype was seen at least ten times. The CDR3 sequence: CASCLGGGEDTQYF. CDR3 nucleotides: TGCGCCAGCTGCCTGGGGGGTGGTGAAGATACGCAGTATTTT. The V and J genes are TRBV5-1 and TRBJ2-3; D might be TRBD2 (6 bases). The germline V and J ends were trimmed by 7 bases and 5 bases, with 17 bases remaining between them. CDR3 length: 14 amino acids. Germline V gene lookup returns CDR1 SGHRS and CDR2 YFSETQ.

A word on this clonotype: A much more abundant neighbour one base away suggests this may be a read error. The chain links TRBV13 to TRBJ1-1; a possible D gene is TRBD1 (6 bases). The germline V and J ends were trimmed by 5 bases and 2 bases, with 18 bases remaining between them. CDR3 size: 16 residues. Germline CDR1 and CDR2: PRHDT and FYEKMQ (reference sequence). In DNA, the CDR3 is TGTGCCAGCAGCCCAGAGGGGGGGGTAGGTAACACTGAAGCTTTCTTT. Its translation: CASSPEGGVGNTEAFF.

This clonotype was seen only a few times. The chain is built from TRBV20-1 and TRBJ2-7, with D perhaps given as TRBD1 or TRBD2 (5 bases each). V lost 1 base to trimming and J lost 0 bases, with 10 bases between them. The CDR3 sequence is 14 residues long. Germline assignment: CDR1 DFQATT and CDR2 SNEGSKA (reference sequence). The CDR3 loop reads CSARGGYPSYEQYF. The CDR3 DNA reads as TGCAGTGCTAGAGGGGGGTACCCCTCCTACGAGCAGTACTTC.

In regard to this clonotype: Just one base apart from a much larger clone, this may be a read error. The chain uses TRBV10-3 and TRBJ1-2; D gene unclear. The CDR3 totals 13 residues. V was shortened by 5 bases and J by 2 bases, with 9 bases between the two germline ends. CDR1 is ENHRY, CDR2 SYGVKD, per germline. The CDR3 region is CAISKAPNYGYTF. CDR3 DNA: TGTGCCATCAGTAAAGCCCCCAACTATGGCTACACCTTC.

This clonotype has a count of ten or more. The V call is TRBV20-1, the J call TRBJ1-1; D ambiguous. Trimming removed 6 bases at V and 4 bases at J, with 21 bases between. The germline gives CDR1 DFQATT, CDR2 SNEGSKA (reference sequence). This CDR3 spans 15 amino acids. CDR3 sequence (DNA): TGCAGTGCCCTAGCTATTTCGGGCCAAGGCACTGAAGCTTTCTTT. Amino acids: CSALAISGQGTEAFF.

This clonotype was picked up many times. The V gene is TRBV2, the J gene TRBJ2-7; D may be TRBD2 (5 bases). Trimming took 6 bases from V and 4 from J, leaving 13 bases between them. This CDR3 region has 13 residues. Germline CDR1 and CDR2: SNHLY and FYNNEI. CDR3 nucleotides: TGTGCCAGCAGGGCCTGGACGGGGTACGAGCAGTACTTC. It codes for CASRAWTGYEQYF. The complete variable domain, with remaining parts taken from reference TRBV2 and TRBJ2-7, reads EPEVTQTPSHQVTQMGQEVILRCVPISNHLYFYWYRQILGQKVEFLVSFYNNEISEKSEIFDDQFSVERPDGSNFTLKIRSTKLEDSAMYFCASRAWTGYEQYFGPGTRLTVT.

The J gene is TRBJ1-4, the V gene TRBV7-9; 8 bases match TRBD1. The CDR3 sequence is 16 residues long. The J segment lost 7 bases and the V segment lost 5 bases, leaving 12 bases of the junction unmatched. Germline CDR1 is SEHNR and CDR2 is FQNEAQ (reference sequence). The CDR3 loop is CASSPTTGQGGEKLFF. The CDR3 DNA sequence: TGTGCCAGCAGCCCGACAACCGGACAGGGCGGTGAAAAACTGTTTTTT.

The chain combines TRBV13 with TRBJ2-5; 7 bases map to TRBD2. The CDR3 is 15 amino acids. J lost 5 bases, V lost 5 bases, and 11 bases had no gene match. The germline gives CDR1 PRHDT, CDR2 FYEKMQ (reference sequence). The CDR3 region has the DNA TGTGCCAGCAGCGTAGAAGGCGGGAGAGGGGAGACCCAGTACTTC. Translated: CASSVEGGRGETQYF.

The table lists this clonotype with many counts. The genes are TRBV2 and TRBJ2-7, with D possibly being TRBD2 (6 bases). With 5 bases removed from V and 3 bases from J, the gap between germline ends came to 17 bases. CDR1 SNHLY and CDR2 FYNNEI come from the germline V gene. The CDR3 has 15 residues. CDR3 sequence (DNA): TGTGCCAGCAGTAGAGGCCCGGGACTGAGCTACGAGCAGTACTTC. This sequence encodes CASSRGPGLSYEQYF.

The rearrangement joins TRBV6-5 to TRBJ1-2; D is perhaps TRBD1 (6 bases). Trimming took off 0 bases at V and 7 bases at J, with 12 bases between the two ends. Germline-derived CDR1 and CDR2 are MNHEY and SVGAGI. This CDR3 contains 14 residues. Written as DNA, the CDR3 is TGTGCCAGCAGTTACTCAAGGGGGGTTGGTGGCTACACCTTC. Translating it yields CASSYSRGVGGYTF.

V and J are TRBV7-8 and TRBJ2-1; 12 nucleotides line up with TRBD2. Germline V gene sequence: CDR1 SGHVS, CDR2 FQNEAQ. Trimming at V came to 5 bases and at J to 2 bases, leaving 4 bases not matched to a gene. CDR3 size: 16 residues. CDR3 sequence (DNA): TGTGCCAGCAGCACCCGGACTAGCGGGGCCTACAATGAGCAGTTCTTC. Encoded protein: CASSTRTSGAYNEQFF.

The chain employs TRBV7-3 and TRBJ2-1, with TRBD2 as a possible D gene (5 bases). Germline V gene lookup returns CDR1 SGHTA and CDR2 FQGTGA. CDR3 length equals 15 residues. The V end was cut by 5 bases, the J end by 7 bases, with 18 bases between. The CDR3 region has the DNA TGTGCCAGCAGCCCCTGGACGGGGTCGGGAAATGAGCAGTTCTTC. Amino acids: CASSPWTGSGNEQFF.

This chain connects TRBV2 to TRBJ2-7; 10 bases are a match to TRBD2. The V gene's germline CDR1 is SNHLY and CDR2 FYNNEI. The CDR3 runs to 16 residues. J gave up 4 bases and V 4 bases, and 10 bases lay outside the gene matches. This CDR3 is CASSGGASGSKYEQYF. CDR3 bases: TGTGCCAGCAGTGGAGGGGCTAGCGGGAGTAAGTACGAGCAGTACTTC.

This clonotype was counted ten times or more. V gene TRBV20-1 combines with J gene TRBJ2-5; TRBD2 might be the D (7 bases). Trimming cost V 4 bases and J 4 bases, with 19 bases left between them. The CDR3 is 15 amino acids. Germline CDR1 reads DFQATT; CDR2 reads SNEGSKA (reference sequence). The CDR3 loop reads CSATWGGAGVETQYF. CDR3 sequence (DNA): TGCAGTGCTACCTGGGGGGGGGCGGGCGTAGAGACCCAGTACTTC.

Note on this clonotype: Being one base from a much bigger clone, this may be a read error. This chain uses TRBV3-1 with TRBJ2-5; weak D call: TRBD2 (6 bases). The CDR3 runs 12 residues. Looked up from germline, CDR1 is LGHDT and CDR2 is YNNKEL (reference sequence). The CDR3 bases are TGTGCCAGCAGCCAATCGGGAGAGACCCGGTACTTC. Translated, it gives CASSQSGETRYF.